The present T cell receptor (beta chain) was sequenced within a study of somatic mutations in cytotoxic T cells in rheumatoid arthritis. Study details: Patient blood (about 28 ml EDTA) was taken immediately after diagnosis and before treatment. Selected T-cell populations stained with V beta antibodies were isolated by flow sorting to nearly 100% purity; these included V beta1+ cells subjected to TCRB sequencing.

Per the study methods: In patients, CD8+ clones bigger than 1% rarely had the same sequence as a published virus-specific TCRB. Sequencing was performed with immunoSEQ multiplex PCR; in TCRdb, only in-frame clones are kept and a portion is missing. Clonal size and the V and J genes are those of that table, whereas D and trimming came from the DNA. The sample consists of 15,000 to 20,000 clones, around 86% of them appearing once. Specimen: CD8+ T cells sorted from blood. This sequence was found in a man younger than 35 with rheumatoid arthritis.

The CDR3 protein is CASHRQGSNYGYTF. CDR3 bases: TGTGCCAGCCATCGACAGGGTTCTAACTATGGCTACACCTTC. The V gene is TRBV27, the J gene TRBJ1-2; 7 bases fit TRBD1. Germline V gene data show CDR1 as MNHEY and CDR2 as SMNVEV (reference sequence). V shed 8 bases, J shed 0 bases, and the junction held 6 bases outside the gene matches. This CDR3 spans 14 amino acids.